This TCR beta chain was obtained from a study of T cells after yellow fever vaccination. Findings of the study overall: Weaker, the secondary response peaked sooner, at day 5 versus 15. Most primary-vaccination clones reappeared after the booster (approximately 95% CD4, around 88% CD8).

The CDR3 contains 14 residues. Germline V lookup: CDR1 LGHNA, CDR2 YNFKEQ. Trimming cost V 0 bases and J 2 bases, with 7 bases left between them. This clonotype was seen only a few times. Its matching antigen is unknown. TCRdb reanalysed the 5' RACE reads using MiXCR and keeps one entry per CDR3 protein. The data hold a few hundred thousand distinct CDR3 sequences, with roughly a sixth observed a single time. The sample here was PBMCs, taken 5 days after the first yellow fever vaccination. This sequence originates from a man aged 18 to 29 who received the YFV17D yellow fever vaccine. This rearrangement joins TRBV4-2 to TRBJ1-2; D is ambiguous. The CDR3 DNA follows: TGTGCCAGCAGCCAAGACGCCCAAAACTATGGCTACACCTTC. This gives the protein CASSQDAQNYGYTF.